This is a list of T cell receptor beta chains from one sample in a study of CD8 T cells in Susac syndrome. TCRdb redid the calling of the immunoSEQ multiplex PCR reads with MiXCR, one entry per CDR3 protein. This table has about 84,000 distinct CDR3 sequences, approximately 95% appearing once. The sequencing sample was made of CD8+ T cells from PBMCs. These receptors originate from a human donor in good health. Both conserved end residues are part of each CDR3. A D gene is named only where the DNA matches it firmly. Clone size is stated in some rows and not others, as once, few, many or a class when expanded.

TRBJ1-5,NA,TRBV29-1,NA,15,TGCAGCGTTGGGTATGGGGGAGGAGGCAATCAGCCCCAGCATTTT,CSVGYGGGGNQPQHF
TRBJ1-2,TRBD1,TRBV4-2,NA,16,TGTGCCAGCAGCCCAGAGACAGGGGGAGCTAACTATGGCTACACCTTC,CASSPETGGANYGYTF
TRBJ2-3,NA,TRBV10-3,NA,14,TGTGCCATCAGTGAGTTAGGAACCACAGATACGCAGTATTTT,CAISELGTTDTQYF
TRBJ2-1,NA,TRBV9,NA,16,TGTGCCAGCAGCGACGGGACATCGGTCACCTACAATGAGCAGTTCTTC,CASSDGTSVTYNEQFF
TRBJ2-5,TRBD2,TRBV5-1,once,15,TGCGCCAGTAAGGGACTAGCGGGGCCGGGGGAGACCCAGTACTTC,CASKGLAGPGETQYF
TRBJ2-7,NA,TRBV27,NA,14,TGTGCCAGCAGTTCCCCGGACAGTATTTACGAGCAGTACTTC,CASSSPDSIYEQYF
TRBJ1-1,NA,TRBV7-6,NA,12,TGTGCCAGCAGCGAAGGACCGAGTGAAGCTTTCTTT,CASSEGPSEAFF
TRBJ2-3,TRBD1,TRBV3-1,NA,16,TGTGCCAGCAGCCCTAGCCGGACAGGGGGCACAGATACGCAGTATTTT,CASSPSRTGGTDTQYF
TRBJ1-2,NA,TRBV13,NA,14,TGTGCCAGCAGCTTAGGACAGATCCACTATGGCTACACCTTC,CASSLGQIHYGYTF
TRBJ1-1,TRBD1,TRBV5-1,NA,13,TGCGCCAGCAGCTCACAGGGGCCTATTGAAGCTTTCTTT,CASSSQGPIEAFF
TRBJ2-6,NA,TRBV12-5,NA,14,TGTGCTAGTGGAGAGGGGTCGGGGGCCAACGTCCTGACTTTC,CASGEGSGANVLTF
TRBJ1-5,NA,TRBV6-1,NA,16,TGTGCCAGCAGTCCTGGACCTAGCGGGCAGAATCAGCCCCAGCATTTT,CASSPGPSGQNQPQHF
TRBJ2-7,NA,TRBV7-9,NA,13,TGTGCCAGCAGCCCTCAAACGGGGACCGAGCAGTACTTC,CASSPQTGTEQYF
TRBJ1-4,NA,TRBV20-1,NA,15,TGCAGTGCTAGAGATCTAAAACAACCAAATGAAAAACTGTTTTTT,CSARDLKQPNEKLFF
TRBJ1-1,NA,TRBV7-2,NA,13,TGTGCCAGCAGCGATAAGGGTAGCTCTGAAGCTTTCTTT,CASSDKGSSEAFF
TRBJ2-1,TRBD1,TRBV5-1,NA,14,TGCGCCAGCAGCTTGGCCGGGACAGGGCATGAGCAGTTCTTC,CASSLAGTGHEQFF
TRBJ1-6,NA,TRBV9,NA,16,TGTGCCAGCAGCGTAGCGGAAGGCTCCTATAATTCACCCCTCCACTTT,CASSVAEGSYNSPLHF
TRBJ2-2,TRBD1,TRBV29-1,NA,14,TGCAGCGTTGAAAGTAACAGGGGCACCGGGGAGCTGTTTTTT,CSVESNRGTGELFF
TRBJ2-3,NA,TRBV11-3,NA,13,TGTGCCAGCAGCTTTTTAGGCACAGATACGCAGTATTTT,CASSFLGTDTQYF
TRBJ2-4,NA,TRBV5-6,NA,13,TGTGCCAGCAGCTTGTCACGAAAACGAGTTCAGTACTTC,CASSLSRKRVQYF
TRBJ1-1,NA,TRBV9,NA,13,TGTGCCAGCAGCCGAGAGGGGAGCACTGAAGCTTTCTTT,CASSREGSTEAFF
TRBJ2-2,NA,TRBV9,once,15,TGTGCCAGCAGCCATGAACTAGGTAACACCGGGGAGCTGTTTTTT,CASSHELGNTGELFF
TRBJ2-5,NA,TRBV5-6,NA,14,TGTGCCAGCAGCTTGGGCCGGGCCTTGAAGACCCAGTACTTC,CASSLGRALKTQYF
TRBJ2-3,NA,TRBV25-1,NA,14,TGTGCCAGCAGTGATCCGGGGATAACAGATACGCAGTATTTT,CASSDPGITDTQYF
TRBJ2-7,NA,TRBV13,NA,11,TGTGCCAGCAGCTTTACCGACGAGCAGTACTTC,CASSFTDEQYF
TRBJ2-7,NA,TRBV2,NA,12,TGTGCCAGCAGTTCGGAGGAGGACGAGCAGTACTTC,CASSSEEDEQYF
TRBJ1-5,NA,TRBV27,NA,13,TGTGCCAGCAGTGGATATAGCAATCAGCCCCAGCATTTT,CASSGYSNQPQHF
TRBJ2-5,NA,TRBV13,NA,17,TGTGCCAGCAGCTTAGGTATTTTGGCTGAGGAGGCGGAGACCCAGTACTTC,CASSLGILAEEAETQYF
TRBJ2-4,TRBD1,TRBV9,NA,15,TGTGCCAGCAGCGTAGCTTCAGGACAGGAAAACATTCAGTACTTC,CASSVASGQENIQYF
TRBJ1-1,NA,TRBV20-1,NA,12,TGCAGTGCTAGAGAGACAGACACTGAAGCTTTCTTT,CSARETDTEAFF
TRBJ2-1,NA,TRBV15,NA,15,TGTGCCACCAGCCAGGACGCATGGCCGTACAATGAGCAGTTCTTC,CATSQDAWPYNEQFF
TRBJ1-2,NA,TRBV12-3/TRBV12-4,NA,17,TGTGCCAGCAGTCCCTCCACCCAGATCCAGTGGGTCAAAGGCTACACCTTC,CASSPSTQIQWVKGYTF
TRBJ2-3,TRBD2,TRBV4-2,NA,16,TGTGCCAGCAGCCAAGAAACTAGCGGGGGTGCAGATACGCAGTATTTT,CASSQETSGGADTQYF
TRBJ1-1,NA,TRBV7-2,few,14,TGTGCCAGCAGCCACAGGGTCCTTGACACTGAAGCTTTCTTT,CASSHRVLDTEAFF
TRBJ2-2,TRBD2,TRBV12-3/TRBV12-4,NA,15,TGTGCCAGCAGCCCCCGGACGGGAGGCACCGGGGAGCTGTTTTTT,CASSPRTGGTGELFF
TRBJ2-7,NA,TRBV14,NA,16,TGTGCCAGCAGCCAAGAGAGGGATAAGGTCTCCTACGAGCAGTACTTC,CASSQERDKVSYEQYF
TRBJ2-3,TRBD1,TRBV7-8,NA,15,TGTGCCAGCAGCGGGACAGTACTGGTCGCAGATACGCAGTATTTT,CASSGTVLVADTQYF
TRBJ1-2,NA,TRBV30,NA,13,TGTGCCTGGAGTGTCGGGGGGGACTATGGCTACACCTTC,CAWSVGGDYGYTF
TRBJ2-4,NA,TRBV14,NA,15,TGTGCCAGCAGCCAAGAAGGGAATGAGGCGGACATTCAGTACTTC,CASSQEGNEADIQYF
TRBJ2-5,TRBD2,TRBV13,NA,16,TGTGCCAGCAGCTCGGGACTAGCGGGGGCGGGAGAGACCCAGTACTTC,CASSSGLAGAGETQYF
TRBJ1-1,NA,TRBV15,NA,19,TGTGCCACCAGCGACGGATTCGATCATCGGGTAGGGGTGAACACTGAAGCTTTCTTT,CATSDGFDHRVGVNTEAFF
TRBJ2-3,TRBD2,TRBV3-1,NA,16,TGTGCCAGCAGTTGGATAGCGGGGGCTACCACAGATACGCAGTATTTT,CASSWIAGATTDTQYF
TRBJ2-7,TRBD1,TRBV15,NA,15,TGTGCCACCAGCAGGGAGACAGGGGGCTACTACGAGCAGTACTTC,CATSRETGGYYEQYF
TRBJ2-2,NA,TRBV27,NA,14,TGTGCCAGCAGTGCCGACGGGGGCACCGGGGAGCTGTTTTTT,CASSADGGTGELFF
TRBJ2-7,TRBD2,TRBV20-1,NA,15,TGCAGTGCCCCTAACCCCACGGGGGGAGTCTACGAGCAGTACTTC,CSAPNPTGGVYEQYF
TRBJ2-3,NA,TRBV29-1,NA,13,TGCAGCGTTGAAGGGGGGTCGGCAGATACGCAGTATTTT,CSVEGGSADTQYF
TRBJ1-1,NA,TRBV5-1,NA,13,TGCGCCAGCAGCGACAGAGTATGGACTGAAGCTTTCTTT,CASSDRVWTEAFF
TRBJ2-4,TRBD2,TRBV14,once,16,TGTGCCAGCAGCCATGCGGGACTAGCGGGGGTTGACATTCAGTACTTC,CASSHAGLAGVDIQYF
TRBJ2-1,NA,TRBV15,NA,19,TGTGCCACCAGCAGATCCACACTCCAGGGTCCTAGCTCCTACAATGAGCAGTTCTTC,CATSRSTLQGPSSYNEQFF
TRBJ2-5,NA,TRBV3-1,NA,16,TGTGCCAGCAGCCAAGTGGTAGCTAGGGGGAAAGAGACCCAGTACTTC,CASSQVVARGKETQYF
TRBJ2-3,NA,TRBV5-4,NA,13,TGTGCCAGCAGCTTGGATGGGGAGGATACGCAGTATTTT,CASSLDGEDTQYF
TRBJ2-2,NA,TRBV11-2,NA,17,TGTGCCAGCAGTTTTCCTCGCCAAGAAGTGAGCACCGGGGAGCTGTTTTTT,CASSFPRQEVSTGELFF
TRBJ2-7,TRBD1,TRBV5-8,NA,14,TGTGCCAGCAGCCCGGGACAGAACTACTACGAGCAGTACTTC,CASSPGQNYYEQYF